Described below is a single TCR beta chain sequence and its context. TCRdb's table, derived via immunoSEQ multiplex PCR, lists solely in-frame clones and lacks some. This sample has over 200,000 clones, with about 89% found just once. The length of the CDR3 is 19 residues. Germline values: CDR1 SGDLS, CDR2 YYNGEE. V trimming: 0 bases; J trimming: 0 bases; junction bases outside the gene matches: 11. These data originate in a study of blood T cell repertoires in COVID-19. This rearrangement joins TRBV9 to TRBJ2-3; 9 bases agree with TRBD2. What was sequenced was peripheral blood. The TCR was taken from a middle-aged man who had recovered from COVID-19. Here the CDR3 reads CASSVDSGSSWASTDTQYF. For the CDR3, the DNA is TGTGCCAGCAGCGTAGATAGCGGGAGTTCGTGGGCTAGCACAGATACGCAGTATTTT.